Sequencing of this T cell receptor beta chain was carried out in a study of radiotherapy plus CTLA-4 blockade in lung cancer. Study context: The study recorded objective responses in approximately 19% of patients and disease control in roughly 34%.

Study-wide findings and caveats: TCR clones originating in tumors grew in number in blood after radiotherapy plus ipilimumab.

Assay: immunoSEQ multiplex PCR; the TCRdb copy retains only in-frame clones and omits some. The sample records approximately 30,000 clones, over 75% being singletons. Details on this clone: Its antigen is as yet unknown.

This TCR came from a human donor with non-small cell lung cancer that progressed on radiotherapy plus ipilimumab. The specimen comprised peripheral blood, sampled from a patient treated with radiotherapy plus ipilimumab.

The CDR3 bases are TGTGCCAGCAGCCAAGTCGGGGGGGCCCTCACTGAAGCTTTCTTT. Translating it yields CASSQVGGALTEAFF. V is TRBV14 and J is TRBJ1-1; the D gene is possibly TRBD1 (6 bases). The CDR3 runs 15 residues. Trimming left V 1 base short and J 4 bases short, with 13 bases between. Germline V gene sequence: CDR1 SGHDN, CDR2 FVKESK.